The 32 T cell receptor beta chains below were found in one sample sequenced in a study of cytomegalovirus exposure and HLA in healthy donors. PCR amplification relied on 60 Vbeta primers (plus 13 Jbeta primers). The repertoire was sequenced with immunoSEQ multiplex PCR; TCRdb's copy has only in-frame clones and lacks some. Among 85,000 to 100,000 clones, roughly three fifths were seen once, and the ten largest hold 2.5% to 3.5%. The sequencing input was PBMCs. The receptors come from a man aged 60-69 years in good health and CMV-seronegative.

This clone turned up a few times. CDR3 in amino acids: CASSRRRTGGNTEAFF. The CDR3 DNA reads TGTGCCAGCAGCCGGAGACGGACGGGAGGGAACACTGAAGCTTTCTTT. The chain uses TRBV5-6 and TRBJ1-1; D is unclear. This CDR3 contains 16 residues. Trimming stripped 4 bases from V and 1 base from J, with 17 bases between. Germline CDR1 is SGHDT and CDR2 is YYEEEE.

The chain joins TRBV5-5 to TRBJ1-2, with D perhaps TRBD1 (6 bases). Looked up from germline, CDR1 is SGHKS and CDR2 is YYEKEE (reference sequence). The CDR3 runs to 14 residues. The V end lost 0 bases, the J end lost 6 bases, and 12 bases lay between the germline ends. The CDR3 DNA reads TGTGCCAGCAGCTTGGATGCAGGGGCAGATGGCTACACCTTC. This sequence encodes CASSLDAGADGYTF.

The chain couples TRBV5-1 to TRBJ2-4, with D unclear. The germline gives CDR1 SGHRS, CDR2 YFSETQ. Trimming removed 0 bases from V and 3 bases from J, with 13 bases in between. This CDR3 has 16 residues. This CDR3 reads CASSLAQARDKNIQYF. The CDR3 DNA sequence: TGCGCCAGCAGCTTGGCCCAGGCGAGAGACAAAAACATTCAGTACTTC.

The genes are TRBV6-1 and TRBJ1-3, with 10 bases fitting TRBD1. CDR1 and CDR2 from the germline V gene are MNHNS and SASEGT. CDR3 length equals 15 residues. V gave up 5 bases and J gave up 3 bases; unmatched junction bases: 4. The CDR3 DNA follows: TGTGCCAGCAGTCTAAGGACAGGGGGTGGAAACACCATATATTTT. Translating gives CASSLRTGGGNTIYF.

The rearrangement links TRBV6-5 to TRBJ1-2; D is unresolved. The V gene's germline CDR1 is MNHEY and CDR2 SVGAGI. Trimming cost V 0 bases and J 0 bases, with 8 bases left between them. This CDR3 has 15 residues. CDR3 loop: CASSYSQRANYGYTF. For the CDR3, the DNA is TGTGCCAGCAGTTACTCTCAAAGAGCTAACTATGGCTACACCTTC.

As for this clone: Other DNA sequences of this sample code for an identical CDR3. V is TRBV5-1 and J is TRBJ2-7; possibly TRBD1 for D (5 bases). From germline, CDR1 is SGHRS and CDR2 YFSETQ. The ends were cut back, 2 bases at V and 3 bases at J, with 15 bases in the middle. This CDR3 is 15 amino acids long. CDR3 sequence: CASSLGRGAIYEQYF. Here the CDR3 DNA reads TGCGCCAGCAGCTTAGGTAGGGGTGCAATCTACGAGCAGTACTTC.

The CDR3 DNA sequence: TGTGCCAGCAGTGACCCAATCAATGAGCAGTTCTTC. Amino acid sequence: CASSDPINEQFF. The rearrangement joins TRBV2 to TRBJ2-1; D gene unclear. Germline CDR1 is SNHLY and CDR2 is FYNNEI. This CDR3 contains 12 residues. V was shortened by 3 bases and J by 6 bases, with 6 bases between the two germline ends.

As to this clone: A junction boundary mismatches the germline segment, possibly from a read error. This chain links TRBV6-1 with TRBJ2-1, with 7 bases fitting TRBD1. CDR1 is MNHNS and CDR2 is SASEGT in the germline V gene. This CDR3 is built from 10 residues. The CDR3 sequence is CASKETGTLF. The CDR3 DNA follows: TGTGCCAGCAAGGAGACAGGGACCCTCTTC.

This sequence joins TRBV5-1 and TRBJ1-5, with a possible D match to TRBD1 (5 bases). The CDR3 has 14 residues. The germline gives CDR1 SGHRS, CDR2 YFSETQ. Deletions cut 0 bases from V and 5 bases from J, with 9 bases between. As DNA, the CDR3 is TGCGCCAGCAGCTTGGGGGGAGGGGATCAGCCCCAGCATTTT. Translated: CASSLGGGDQPQHF.

In its sample, this clone was seen a few times. This chain links TRBV2 with TRBJ1-2; D is unclear. CDR1 is SNHLY, CDR2 FYNNEI, per germline. The length of the CDR3 is 16 residues. V gave up 2 bases and J gave up 4 bases, with 17 bases separating them. CDR3 protein: CASSEKDLVVSYGYTF. The DNA of the CDR3 is TGTGCCAGCAGTGAAAAGGACTTAGTCGTGAGCTATGGCTACACCTTC.

This clone came up a few times. V and J are TRBV28 and TRBJ2-5, with TRBD1 as a possible D gene (6 bases). The CDR3 sequence is 14 residues long. Between the trimmed V and J ends, which lost 5 bases and 0 bases, there was a span of 10 bases. Germline values: CDR1 MDHEN, CDR2 SYDVKM. In nucleotides, the CDR3 is TGTGCCAGCAGTGCCGGACAGAACCAAGAGACCCAGTACTTC. Encoded protein: CASSAGQNQETQYF.

In DNA form, the CDR3 reads TGTGCCAGCAGCCCCCGCGACAGGGGGTTCTACGAGCAGTACTTC. It encodes CASSPRDRGFYEQYF. This sequence joins TRBV14 and TRBJ2-7, with TRBD1 matching 9 bases. The CDR3 has 15 residues. The J segment lost 3 bases and the V segment lost 4 bases, leaving 7 bases of the junction unmatched. The germline CDR1 and CDR2 sequences are SGHDN and FVKESK.

The chain joins TRBV5-1 to TRBJ1-6; TRBD1 aligns across 9 bases. V gave up 1 base and J gave up 6 bases; unmatched junction bases: 5. CDR3 length: 16 residues. Germline assignment: CDR1 SGHRS and CDR2 YFSETQ. CDR3 coding DNA: TGCGCCAGCAGCTTGACAGGGGGCGACTTTAATTCACCCCTCCACTTT. It translates to CASSLTGGDFNSPLHF.

This clone was counted a few times. The rearrangement joins TRBV6-6 to TRBJ2-6; maybe TRBD1 (6 bases). CDR1 is MNHNY, CDR2 SVGAGI, per germline (reference sequence). Deletions cut 5 bases from V and 2 bases from J, with 10 bases between. This CDR3 contains 15 residues. CDR3 sequence reads: CASSNDRTGANVLTF. The CDR3 DNA sequence: TGTGCCAGCAGTAATGACAGGACTGGGGCCAACGTCCTGACTTTC.

The J gene is TRBJ2-6, the V gene TRBV28, with D possibly TRBD1 on 5 matching bases. The CDR3 spans 17 residues. Germline V CDR1 and CDR2: MDHEN, SYDVKM. Trimming left V 5 bases short and J 0 bases short, with 14 bases between. The CDR3 nucleotides are TGTGCCAGCAGTCCTATGGTGACAGCCTCTGGGGCCAACGTCCTGACTTTC. It specifies CASSPMVTASGANVLTF.

The rearrangement joins TRBV19 to TRBJ2-2; 9 nucleotides agree with TRBD1. J gave up 4 bases and V 8 bases, and 8 bases lay outside the gene matches. The CDR3 extends over 15 amino acids. From germline, CDR1 is LNHDA and CDR2 SQIVND (reference sequence). CDR3 nucleotide sequence: TGTGCCAGTCTACAGGGGGCTGGGGTCACCGGGGAGCTGTTTTTT. This codes for CASLQGAGVTGELFF. The full variable domain, rest sourced from reference TRBV19 and TRBJ2-2, is DGGITQSPKYLFRKEGQNVTLSCEQNLNHDAMYWYRQDPGQGLRLIYYSQIVNDFQKGDIAEGYSVSREKKESFPLTVTSAQKNPTAFYLCASLQGAGVTGELFFGEGSRLTVL.

This sequence joins TRBV7-9 and TRBJ2-3; 7 bases line up with TRBD2. Germline CDR1 and CDR2: SEHNR and FQNEAQ (reference sequence). CDR3 size: 14 residues. J lost 1 base, V lost 5 bases, and 3 bases had no gene match. The CDR3: CASSLTSGTDTQYF. The CDR3 bases are TGTGCCAGCAGCCTAACTAGCGGCACAGATACGCAGTATTTT.

The chain couples TRBV19 to TRBJ1-2, with TRBD1 identical over 10 bases. Germline V lookup: CDR1 LNHDA, CDR2 SQIVND (reference sequence). The CDR3 consists of 18 residues. Trimming took 1 base from V and 1 from J; bases not matched to a gene: 9. The CDR3 protein is CASSIAGTGANFNYGYTF. CDR3 in DNA: TGTGCCAGTAGTATAGCTGGGACAGGGGCGAATTTTAACTATGGCTACACCTTC. The whole variable domain, filled in from reference TRBV19 and TRBJ1-2, reads DGGITQSPKYLFRKEGQNVTLSCEQNLNHDAMYWYRQDPGQGLRLIYYSQIVNDFQKGDIAEGYSVSREKKESFPLTVTSAQKNPTAFYLCASSIAGTGANFNYGYTFGSGTRLTVV.

The chain uses TRBV2 and TRBJ2-3; weak D call: TRBD2 (6 bases). Germline CDR1 is SNHLY and CDR2 is FYNNEI. There are 15 residues in the CDR3. Trimming took off 2 bases at V and 1 base at J, with 10 bases between the two ends. The CDR3 here is CASSELGLRTDTQYF. The CDR3 region has the DNA TGTGCCAGCAGTGAACTGGGACTCCGCACAGATACGCAGTATTTT.

The chain combines TRBV7-9 with TRBJ2-7, with 7 bases matching TRBD2. The germline gives CDR1 SEHNR, CDR2 FQNEAQ (reference sequence). V was clipped by 3 bases and J by 2 bases; unmatched bases: 7. The CDR3 covers 15 residues. CDR3 region: CASSFGIGGTYEQYF. Here the CDR3 DNA reads TGTGCCAGCAGCTTTGGTATCGGGGGGACCTACGAGCAGTACTTC.

This clone was recorded only once. CDR3 amino acids: CASSPGGGLLYEQYF. CDR3 DNA sequence: TGTGCCAGCTCACCGGGCGGGGGGTTACTCTACGAGCAGTACTTC. This chain links TRBV18 with TRBJ2-7, with 8 positions matching TRBD2. CDR3 length: 15 residues. V lost 3 bases and J lost 3; bases outside the gene matches: 7. The germline CDR1 and CDR2 sequences are KGHSH and LQKENI. Supplemented by reference TRBV18 and TRBJ2-7, the full variable domain reads NAGVMQNPRHLVRRRGQEARLRCSPMKGHSHVYWYRQLPEEGLKFMVYLQKENIIDESGMPKERFSAEFPKEGPSILRIQQVVRGDSAAYFCASSPGGGLLYEQYFGPGTRLTVT.

This clone occurred once. This chain uses TRBV7-9 with TRBJ1-2, with D tentatively TRBD1 (5 bases). The V and J ends lost 1 base and 8 bases respectively, with 8 bases between them. CDR1 and CDR2 from the germline V gene are SEHNR and FQNEAQ (reference sequence). The CDR3 totals 12 residues. CDR3 sequence (DNA): TGTGCCAGCAGCTTAGGGGGCCCGGGCTACACCTTC. Protein: CASSLGGPGYTF.

CDR3 protein: CASERTSRYNEQFF. The CDR3 DNA reads TGTGCCAGCGAGAGGACTAGCCGGTACAATGAGCAGTTCTTC. This rearrangement joins TRBV6-1 to TRBJ2-1, with TRBD2 identical over 8 bases. After removal of 8 bases from V and 4 bases from J, the junction contained 7 bases not matched to a gene. CDR1 and CDR2 (germline): MNHNS, SASEGT. The CDR3 length is 14 residues.

The V gene is TRBV4-1, the J gene TRBJ2-7; TRBD2 matches at 10 bases. There are 16 residues in the CDR3. Germline CDR1 MGHRA, CDR2 YSYEKL. The V gene end was trimmed by 0 bases and the J gene end by 4 bases; junction bases not matched to a gene: 6. The DNA of the CDR3 is TGCGCCAGCAGCCAAGATCTACCTAGCGGGAGTTACGAGCAGTACTTC. Protein product: CASSQDLPSGSYEQYF.

V and J are TRBV20-1 and TRBJ2-1, with D possibly matching TRBD1 (5 bases). The CDR3 covers 11 residues. Trimming removed 6 bases at V and 3 bases at J, with 6 bases between. The germline V gene encodes CDR1 DFQATT and CDR2 SNEGSKA (reference sequence). The CDR3 nucleotides are TGCAGTGCACAGGACTACAATGAGCAGTTCTTC. Its protein product is CSAQDYNEQFF.

The rearrangement links TRBV9 to TRBJ1-2; TRBD1 agrees at 7 bases. CDR1 and CDR2 (germline): SGDLS, YYNGEE. This CDR3 spans 15 amino acids. The ends lost 0 bases at V and 3 bases at J; junction bases unmatched: 5. The CDR3 protein is CASSVEDRLYYGYTF. The CDR3 DNA sequence: TGTGCCAGCAGCGTAGAGGACAGGTTGTACTATGGCTACACCTTC. Filled out from reference TRBV9 and TRBJ1-2, the complete variable domain reads DSGVTQTPKHLITATGQRVTLRCSPRSGDLSVYWYQQSLDQGLQFLIQYYNGEERAKGNILERFSAQQFPDLHSELNLSSLELGDSALYFCASSVEDRLYYGYTFGSGTRLTVV.

The V gene is TRBV7-8, the J gene TRBJ2-1, with TRBD2 matching over 15 bases. The germline gives CDR1 SGHVS, CDR2 FQNEAQ. The CDR3 has 15 residues. Trimming removed 5 bases from V and 9 bases from J; junction bases left unmatched: 5. The CDR3 reads CASSPWTSGGGEQFF. For the CDR3, the DNA is TGTGCCAGCAGCCCCTGGACTAGCGGGGGGGGTGAGCAGTTCTTC.

The chain carries TRBV4-1 and TRBJ2-1, with 9 nucleotides matching TRBD2. With V trimmed by 1 base and J by 8 bases, 9 bases remained unmatched. The CDR3 is 16 residues long. The germline CDR1 and CDR2 sequences are MGHRA and YSYEKL. CDR3 protein: CASSQGGGGASYEQFF. The CDR3 nucleotides read TGCGCCAGCAGCCAAGGGGGCGGGGGGGCCTCATATGAGCAGTTCTTC.

This clone was seen only a few times. V usage is TRBV28 and J usage is TRBJ2-2; 7 nucleotides align to TRBD1. Trimming cost V 5 bases and J 2 bases; bases outside gene matches: 5. Germline V gene sequence: CDR1 MDHEN, CDR2 SYDVKM. This CDR3 contains 15 residues. For the CDR3, the DNA is TGTGCCAGCAGTCGGAGACAGGGAAACACCGGGGAGCTGTTTTTT. Encoded protein: CASSRRQGNTGELFF.

The chain links TRBV5-1 to TRBJ1-1, with a weak D call TRBD1 (5 bases). The CDR3 sequence is 14 residues long. The germline CDR1 and CDR2 sequences are SGHRS and YFSETQ. Trimming removed 4 bases at V and 3 bases at J, with 13 bases between. CDR3 nucleotide sequence: TGCGCCAGCAGCACGAAAGGACAAGACACTGAAGCTTTCTTT. It is translated as CASSTKGQDTEAFF.

The chain has TRBV28 and TRBJ1-2, with D perhaps matching TRBD1 (5 bases). Germline CDR1 and CDR2: MDHEN and SYDVKM. CDR3 length: 13 amino acids. V lost 3 bases, J lost 5 bases, and 10 bases lay in between. The CDR3, as DNA: TGTGCCAGCAGTTTGGGGGGAATGTATGGCTACACCTTC. Its translation is CASSLGGMYGYTF.

This clone was observed a few times. This rearrangement joins TRBV15 to TRBJ1-5; possible D gene TRBD1, 6 bases. The CDR3 totals 16 residues. CDR1 LNHNV and CDR2 YYDKDF come from the germline V gene (reference sequence). V lost 1 base and J lost 3, with 13 bases in between. CDR3 nucleotide sequence: TGTGCCACCAGCAGAGGGGGCAGGGGAGACAATCAGCCCCAGCATTTT. This codes for CATSRGGRGDNQPQHF.